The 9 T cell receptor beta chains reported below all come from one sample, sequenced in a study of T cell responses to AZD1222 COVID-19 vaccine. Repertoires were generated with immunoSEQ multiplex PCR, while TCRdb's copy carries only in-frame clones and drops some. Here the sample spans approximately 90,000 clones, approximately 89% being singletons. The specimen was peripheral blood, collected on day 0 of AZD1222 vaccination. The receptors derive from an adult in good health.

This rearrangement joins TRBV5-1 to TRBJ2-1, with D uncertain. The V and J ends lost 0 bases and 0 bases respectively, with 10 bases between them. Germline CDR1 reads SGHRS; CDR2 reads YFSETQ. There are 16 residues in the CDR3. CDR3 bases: TGCGCCAGCAGCTTGGCCGTGGGTAACTCCTACAATGAGCAGTTCTTC. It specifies CASSLAVGNSYNEQFF.

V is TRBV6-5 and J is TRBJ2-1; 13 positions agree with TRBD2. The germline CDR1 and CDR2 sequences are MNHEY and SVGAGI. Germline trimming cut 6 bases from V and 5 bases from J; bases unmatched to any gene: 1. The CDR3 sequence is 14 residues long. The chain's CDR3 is CASRGLAGNNEQFF. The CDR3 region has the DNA TGTGCCAGCAGGGGACTAGCGGGGAACAATGAGCAGTTCTTC.

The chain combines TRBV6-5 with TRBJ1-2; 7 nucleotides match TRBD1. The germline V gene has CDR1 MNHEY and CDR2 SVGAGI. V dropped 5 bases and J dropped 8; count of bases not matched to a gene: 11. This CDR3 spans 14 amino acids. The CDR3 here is CASSQDRSTVGYTF. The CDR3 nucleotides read TGTGCCAGCAGTCAGGACAGGTCAACTGTAGGCTACACCTTC.

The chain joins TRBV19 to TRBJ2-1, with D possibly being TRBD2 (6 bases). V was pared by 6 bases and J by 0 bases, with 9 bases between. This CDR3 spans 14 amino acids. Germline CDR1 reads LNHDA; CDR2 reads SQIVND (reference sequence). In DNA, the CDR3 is TGTGCCAGTAGGTTAGCGGCCTCCTACAATGAGCAGTTCTTC. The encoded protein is CASRLAASYNEQFF.

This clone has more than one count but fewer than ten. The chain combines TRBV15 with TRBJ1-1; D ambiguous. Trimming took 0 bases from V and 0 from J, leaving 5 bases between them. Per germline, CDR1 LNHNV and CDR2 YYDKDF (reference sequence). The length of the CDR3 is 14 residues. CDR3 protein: CATSRDRMNTEAFF. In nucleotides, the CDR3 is TGTGCCACCAGCAGAGATCGTATGAACACTGAAGCTTTCTTT.

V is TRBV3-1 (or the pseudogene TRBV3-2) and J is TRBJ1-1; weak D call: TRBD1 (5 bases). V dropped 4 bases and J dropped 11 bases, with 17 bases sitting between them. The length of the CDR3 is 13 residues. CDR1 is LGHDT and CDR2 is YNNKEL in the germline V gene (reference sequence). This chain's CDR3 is CASSLVRGMHAFF. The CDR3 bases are TGTGCCAGCAGCCTAGTCCGGGGGATGCATGCTTTCTTT.

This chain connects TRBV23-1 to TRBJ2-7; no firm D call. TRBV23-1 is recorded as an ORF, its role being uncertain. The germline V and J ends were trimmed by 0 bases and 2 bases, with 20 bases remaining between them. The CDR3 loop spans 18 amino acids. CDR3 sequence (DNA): TGCGCCAGCAGTCAATCCGGTCGGCAGGTTGGATGCCCCTACGAGCAGTACTTC. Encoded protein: CASSQSGRQVGCPYEQYF.

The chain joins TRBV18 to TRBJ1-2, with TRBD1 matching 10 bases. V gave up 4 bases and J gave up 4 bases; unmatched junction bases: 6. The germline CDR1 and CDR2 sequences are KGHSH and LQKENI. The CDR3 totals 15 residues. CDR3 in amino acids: CASSLPGQGSYGYTF. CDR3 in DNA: TGTGCCAGCTCACTCCCGGGACAGGGGAGCTATGGCTACACCTTC.

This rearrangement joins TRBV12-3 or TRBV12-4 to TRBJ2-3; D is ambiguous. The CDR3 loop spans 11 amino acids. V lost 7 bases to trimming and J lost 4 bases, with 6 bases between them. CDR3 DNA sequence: TGTGCCAGCAATAGTGCAGATACGCAGTATTTT. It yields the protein CASNSADTQYF.